One sample yielded the 29 T cell receptor beta chains listed below, sequenced in a study of T cell responses to AZD1222 COVID-19 vaccine (dated by TCRdb to about 2021). Library generation was performed with the immunoSEQ multiplex PCR assay. What TCRdb holds here is the immuneACCESS table cut down to in-frame rearrangements. Part of the clones is not present; checked against another copy, under half of the missing clones reflect an unresolved V gene, and the others are unexplained. This sample gives some 170,000 clones in total; 80% to 90% of them show up just once. The ten largest clones take up roughly 4% of the sample. This sample's time point label indicates: about 28 days (+/-7) after the second vaccine dose. What the treatment or condition label conveys for this sample: meningococcal conjugate vaccine given as trial control. This material consisted of peripheral blood, taken 28 days after the second dose of the MenACWY control vaccine. These receptors all stem from an adult who received the MenACWY meningococcal vaccine as a control.

V usage is TRBV2 and J usage is TRBJ2-2; D remains ambiguous. The V gene lost 11 bases and the J gene lost 2 bases, with 15 bases spanning the gap. The CDR3 has 14 residues. The germline CDR1 and CDR2 sequences are SNHLY and FYNNEI. CDR3 sequence (DNA): TGTGCCCAGAGTGGCGCAGGTAACACCGGGGAGCTGTTTTTT. It is translated as CAQSGAGNTGELFF.

The V call is TRBV20-1, the J call TRBJ1-5; D gene ambiguous. V gave up 3 bases and J gave up 7 bases, with 13 bases separating them. The CDR3 runs to 13 residues. CDR1 and CDR2 from the germline V gene are DFQATT and SNEGSKA (reference sequence). The CDR3 protein is CSASVRAEQPQHF. CDR3 in DNA: TGCAGTGCTAGTGTGAGGGCGGAACAGCCCCAGCATTTT.

The V and J genes are TRBV15 and TRBJ2-1; D is possibly TRBD2 (5 bases). The germline CDR1 and CDR2 sequences are LNHNV and YYDKDF (reference sequence). The CDR3 consists of 12 residues. The V and J ends lost 11 bases and 5 bases respectively, with 13 bases between them. As DNA, the CDR3 is TGTGCCGTTCAGCGGAGGAACAATGAGCAGTTCTTC. Its translation: CAVQRRNNEQFF.

This chain links TRBV27 with TRBJ1-2; 8 bases line up with TRBD1. The CDR3 runs 14 residues. V trimming: 6 bases; J trimming: 6 bases; junction bases outside the gene matches: 9. The V gene's germline CDR1 is MNHEY and CDR2 SMNVEV (reference sequence). The CDR3 DNA reads TGTGCCAGCAGACTTTCAGGACAGGGACATGGCTACACCTTC. Translating it yields CASRLSGQGHGYTF.

The J gene is TRBJ2-1, the V gene TRBV27; 8 bases are shared with TRBD2. The germline gives CDR1 MNHEY, CDR2 SMNVEV (reference sequence). Losses at the gene ends were 3 bases for V and 5 bases for J; bases not matched to a gene: 9. The length of the CDR3 is 16 residues. DNA for the CDR3: TGTGCCAGCAGTTTGCGGCTAGCGGGCCTGAACAATGAGCAGTTCTTC. This codes for CASSLRLAGLNNEQFF.

The J gene is TRBJ2-7, the V gene TRBV18; D assignment may be TRBD1 or TRBD2 (5 bases each). The CDR3 covers 15 residues. Trimming took off 6 bases at V and 2 bases at J, with 17 bases between the two ends. The V gene's germline CDR1 is KGHSH and CDR2 LQKENI. CDR3 loop: CASSTVTGTPYEQYF. The CDR3 DNA follows: TGTGCCAGCTCTACCGTTACCGGGACCCCCTACGAGCAGTACTTC.

The chain couples TRBV14 to TRBJ2-1; 9 nucleotides align to TRBD2. The J segment lost 6 bases and the V segment lost 1 base, leaving 4 bases of the junction unmatched. Per germline, CDR1 SGHDN and CDR2 FVKESK. There are 15 residues in the CDR3. The CDR3 region is CASSQVSGSANEQFF. The CDR3, as DNA: TGTGCCAGCAGCCAAGTTAGCGGGAGCGCCAATGAGCAGTTCTTC.

V gene TRBV5-6 combines with J gene TRBJ2-1; a weak D match, TRBD1 (5 bases). Germline V lookup: CDR1 SGHDT, CDR2 YYEEEE. This CDR3 is built from 15 residues. V lost 4 bases and J lost 5, with 16 bases in between. The CDR3 bases are TGTGCCAGCAGCGTGGGAATGATAGGGGACAATGAGCAGTTCTTC. This sequence encodes CASSVGMIGDNEQFF. Full variable domain (rest looked up from reference TRBV5-6 and TRBJ2-1): DAGVTQSPTHLIKTRGQQVTLRCSPKSGHDTVSWYQQALGQGPQFIFQYYEEEERQRGNFPDRFSGHQFPNYSSELNVNALLLGDSALYLCASSVGMIGDNEQFFGPGTRLTVL.

The chain joins TRBV11-2 to TRBJ2-5; 9 bases match TRBD1. The CDR3 is 14 residues long. Germline values: CDR1 SGHAT, CDR2 FQNNGV. J was trimmed by 9 bases and V by 5 bases; bases with no gene match: 10. The CDR3 here is CASSRGQGPDPQYF. CDR3 DNA: TGTGCCAGCAGCCGAGGACAGGGGCCTGATCCCCAGTACTTC.

This clone has a single count. This chain connects TRBV10-2 to TRBJ2-3, with unresolved D. The CDR3 length is 14 residues. Germline CDR1 is WSHSY and CDR2 is SAAADI. The V end lost 6 bases, the J end lost 3 bases, and 13 bases lay between the germline ends. The DNA for the CDR3 is TGCGCCAGCAGGGGTCGGGTTAGAACAGATACGCAGTATTTT. This translates into CASRGRVRTDTQYF.

The CDR3 loop reads CASSPQPGQGHGYTF. DNA for the CDR3: TGTGCCAGCTCACCACAACCGGGACAAGGACATGGCTACACCTTC. The V and J genes are TRBV18 and TRBJ1-2; D is possibly TRBD1 (6 bases). Trimming took 1 base from V and 6 from J, leaving 15 bases between them. Germline values: CDR1 KGHSH, CDR2 LQKENI. The CDR3 length is 15 residues.

The rearrangement uses TRBV25-1 and TRBJ2-2; the match to TRBD1 covers 8 bases. The length of the CDR3 is 13 residues. Trimming cost V 4 bases and J 5 bases; bases outside gene matches: 0. Germline V gene data show CDR1 as MGHDK and CDR2 as SYGVNS. The CDR3 coding sequence is TGTGCCAGCAGTGGGACAGGGACCGGGGAGCTGTTTTTT. Protein sequence: CASSGTGTGELFF.

This clone was seen just once. V is TRBV18 and J is TRBJ1-1, with 9 bases that match TRBD1. Germline lookup yields CDR1 KGHSH and CDR2 LQKENI. V shed 2 bases, J shed 6 bases, and the junction held 7 bases outside the gene matches. There are 15 residues in the CDR3. The CDR3 region is CASSPVGQGYAEAFF. The CDR3 coding sequence is TGTGCCAGCTCACCAGTCGGACAGGGGTACGCTGAAGCTTTCTTT.

The gene calls are TRBV12-3 or TRBV12-4 and TRBJ1-4; unclear D gene. Trimming cost V 6 bases and J 4 bases, with 6 bases left between them. CDR3 length: 12 amino acids. This CDR3 reads CASSDDNEKLFF. CDR3 DNA sequence: TGTGCCAGCAGCGACGATAATGAAAAACTGTTTTTT.

This clone is a singleton in its sample. The CDR3 DNA reads TGTGCTACCCTGGGGGGAGATGGCTACACCTTC. This codes for CATLGGDGYTF. The chain couples TRBV27 to TRBJ1-2, with D perhaps matching TRBD1 (5 bases). This CDR3 region has 11 residues. Germline V CDR1 and CDR2: MNHEY, SMNVEV (reference sequence).

This sequence joins TRBV9 and TRBJ2-1; 10 nucleotides match TRBD2. This CDR3 region has 17 residues. Germline V gene data show CDR1 as SGDLS and CDR2 as YYNGEE. The V gene end was trimmed by 0 bases and the J gene end by 7 bases; junction bases not matched to a gene: 10. CDR3 DNA sequence: TGTGCCAGCAGCGTAGGAGCGGGAGGGCCTCAGTGGAATGAGCAGTTCTTC. Translating gives CASSVGAGGPQWNEQFF.

This rearrangement joins TRBV27 to TRBJ1-1; D gene unclear. Germline values: CDR1 MNHEY, CDR2 SMNVEV (reference sequence). The CDR3 has 13 residues. Trimming cost V 2 bases and J 10 bases, with 14 bases left between them. CDR3 DNA sequence: TGTGCCAGCAGTTTAATCCCAGATGGGGTAGCTTTCTTT. The encoded protein is CASSLIPDGVAFF.

V usage is TRBV6-5 and J usage is TRBJ1-4; D remains ambiguous. The CDR3 length is 11 residues. From germline, CDR1 is MNHEY and CDR2 SVGAGI. V was trimmed by 5 bases and J by 5 bases, leaving 3 bases between them. The DNA of the CDR3 is TGTGCCAGCAGTCAGAATGAAAAACTGTTTTTT. This codes for CASSQNEKLFF.

V and J are TRBV4-1 and TRBJ2-3; TRBD2 matches at 15 bases. The CDR3 consists of 21 residues. J was trimmed by 6 bases and V by 2 bases; bases with no gene match: 18. Germline V CDR1 and CDR2: MGHRA, YSYEKL. CDR3 DNA sequence: TGCGCCAGCAGCCAACCGGGGCCCTCCACTGGACTAGCGGGAGGGCGGGATACGCAGTATTTT. Encoded protein: CASSQPGPSTGLAGGRDTQYF.

The chain is built from TRBV6-2 or TRBV6-3 and TRBJ1-4, with 11 bases lining up with TRBD1. The trim removed 6 bases at V and 10 bases at J, leaving 7 bases unmatched. CDR1 and CDR2 (germline): MNHEY, SVGEGT. This CDR3 is 14 amino acids long. The CDR3 nucleotides read TGTGCCAGCAGCCCTCCGGGACAGGGGGGAAAACTGTTTTTT. This encodes CASSPPGQGGKLFF.

This chain connects TRBV27 to TRBJ1-2, with TRBD1 as a possible D gene (6 bases). V was pared by 4 bases and J by 6 bases, with 9 bases between. Germline V CDR1 and CDR2: MNHEY, SMNVEV (reference sequence). The CDR3 runs to 12 residues. The CDR3: CASSSQGNGYTF. As DNA, the CDR3 is TGTGCCAGCAGTTCACAGGGTAATGGCTACACCTTC.

The chain recombines TRBV6-5 with TRBJ1-1; D is perhaps TRBD1 (6 bases). The V and J ends lost 4 bases and 2 bases respectively, with 11 bases between them. This CDR3 is 14 amino acids long. CDR1 MNHEY and CDR2 SVGAGI come from the germline V gene. The CDR3 spells CASSLLDSNTEAFF. In nucleotides, the CDR3 is TGTGCCAGCAGTTTACTGGACAGTAACACTGAAGCTTTCTTT.

V and J are TRBV6-5 and TRBJ1-5, with D possibly TRBD1 on 6 matching bases. The CDR3 is 13 amino acids. CDR1 MNHEY and CDR2 SVGAGI come from the germline V gene. Deletions cut 6 bases from V and 4 bases from J, with 10 bases between. In DNA form, the CDR3 reads TGTGCCAGCAGACCCACAGGGAATCAGCCCCAGCATTTT. This codes for CASRPTGNQPQHF.

J is TRBJ2-2 and V is TRBV18, with no clear D. The length of the CDR3 is 14 residues. Germline assignment: CDR1 KGHSH and CDR2 LQKENI. V gave up 2 bases and J gave up 2 bases, with 6 bases separating them. The CDR3 DNA reads as TGTGCCAGCTCACCAGGGGTAAACACCGGGGAGCTGTTTTTT. Encoded protein: CASSPGVNTGELFF.

The genes are TRBV5-6 and TRBJ1-1; no clear D gene. Germline loops: CDR1 SGHDT, CDR2 YYEEEE. CDR3 length: 12 residues. Deletions cut 2 bases from V and 7 bases from J, with 9 bases between. The CDR3 sequence: CASSFVAGEAFF. CDR3 in DNA: TGTGCCAGCAGCTTTGTCGCAGGTGAAGCTTTCTTT. Drawing the rest from reference TRBV5-6 and TRBJ1-1, the complete variable domain is DAGVTQSPTHLIKTRGQQVTLRCSPKSGHDTVSWYQQALGQGPQFIFQYYEEEERQRGNFPDRFSGHQFPNYSSELNVNALLLGDSALYLCASSFVAGEAFFGQGTRLTVV.

There are many counts of this clone. J is TRBJ2-1 and V is TRBV24-1, with 15 bases aligning to TRBD2. The germline CDR1 and CDR2 sequences are KGHDR and SFDVKD. The junction had 1 base not matched to a gene; V was cut back by 7 bases and J by 7 bases. The CDR3 runs 14 residues. CDR3 nucleotides: TGTGCCACCAGGGGGACTAGCGGGAGGAATGAGCAGTTCTTC. It translates to CATRGTSGRNEQFF.

This chain links TRBV7-9 with TRBJ2-7, with a possible D match to TRBD2 (5 bases). This CDR3 region has 13 residues. Trimming cost V 5 bases and J 5 bases, with 13 bases left between them. Germline lookup yields CDR1 SEHNR and CDR2 FQNEAQ (reference sequence). The CDR3: CASSPRLGDEQYF. Here the CDR3 DNA reads TGTGCCAGCAGCCCACGTTTGGGAGACGAGCAGTACTTC.

The CDR3 is CASSRGQGRTEAFF. The CDR3 DNA follows: TGTGCCAGCAGTCGCGGACAGGGGAGGACTGAAGCTTTCTTT. J is TRBJ1-1 and V is TRBV6-5; 9 nucleotides agree with TRBD1. Germline V CDR1 and CDR2: MNHEY, SVGAGI. J was trimmed by 5 bases and V by 5 bases; bases with no gene match: 6. The CDR3 spans 14 residues.

The chain couples TRBV20-1 to TRBJ1-5; TRBD1 might be the D (6 bases). Trimming shortened V by 3 bases and J by 3 bases, and 12 bases separated the two germline ends. The V gene's germline CDR1 is DFQATT and CDR2 SNEGSKA (reference sequence). The CDR3 has 14 amino acids. As DNA, the CDR3 is TGCAGTGCTAGTAGATCAGGGGCCAATCAGCCCCAGCATTTT. It translates to CSASRSGANQPQHF.